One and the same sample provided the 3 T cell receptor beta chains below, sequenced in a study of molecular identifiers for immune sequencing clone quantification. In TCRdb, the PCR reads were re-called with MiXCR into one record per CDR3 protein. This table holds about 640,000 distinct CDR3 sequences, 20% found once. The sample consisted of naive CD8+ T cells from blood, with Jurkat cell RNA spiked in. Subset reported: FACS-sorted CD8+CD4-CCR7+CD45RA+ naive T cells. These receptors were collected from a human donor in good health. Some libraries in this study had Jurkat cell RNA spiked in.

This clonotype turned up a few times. The DNA for the CDR3 is TGTGCCAGTAGTATACAAGCGGGAGTAGAAACCGGGGAGCTGTTTTTT. Translated, it gives CASSIQAGVETGELFF. The chain combines TRBV19 with TRBJ2-2; 8 nucleotides match TRBD2. The CDR3 extends over 16 amino acids. The V segment lost 2 bases and the J segment 5 bases; nucleotides outside the gene matches: 7. Germline loops: CDR1 LNHDA, CDR2 SQIVND (reference sequence).

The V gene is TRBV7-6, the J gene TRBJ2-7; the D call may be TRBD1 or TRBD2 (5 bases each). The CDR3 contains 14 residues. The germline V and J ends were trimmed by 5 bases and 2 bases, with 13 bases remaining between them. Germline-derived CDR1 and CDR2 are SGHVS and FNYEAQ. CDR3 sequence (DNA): TGTGCCAGCAGCGACCGGGACCCCCCCTACGAGCAGTACTTC. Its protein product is CASSDRDPPYEQYF.

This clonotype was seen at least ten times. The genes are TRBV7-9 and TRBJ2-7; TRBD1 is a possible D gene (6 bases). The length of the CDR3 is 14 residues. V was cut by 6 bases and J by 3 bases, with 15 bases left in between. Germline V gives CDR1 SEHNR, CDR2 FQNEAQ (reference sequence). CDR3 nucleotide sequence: TGTGCCAGCAGACCCCACCTAGGGGGCTACGAGCAGTACTTC. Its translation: CASRPHLGGYEQYF.